The 30 T cell receptor beta chains reported below all come from one sample, sequenced in a study of tumor and adjacent non-tumor tissue in lung cancer. The library came from three nested PCR rounds adapted from ARM-PCR protocols. TCRdb itself ran the multiplex PCR reads through MiXCR, one entry per CDR3 protein. The table lists about 86,000 distinct CDR3 sequences, around 76% of them singletons. The template was RNA from unsorted bulk tissue. The normal lung tissue was taken more than 3 cm from the tumor edge. The specimen sequenced was distant non-tumor lung tissue. The origin of the receptors is a woman between 45 and 65 years old with non-small cell lung cancer.

The rearrangement links TRBV12-3 or TRBV12-4 to TRBJ2-7; 9 bases line up with TRBD1. After removal of 6 bases from V and 2 bases from J, the junction contained 8 bases not matched to a gene. CDR3 size: 15 residues. For the CDR3, the DNA is TGTGCCAGCAGCCAGGGACAGGGTGTCACCTACGAGCAGTACTTC. Protein product: CASSQGQGVTYEQYF.

About this clonotype: A read error may produce the germline difference seen at one junction end. The V and J genes are TRBV4-1 and TRBJ2-1; TRBD2 aligns across 11 bases. CDR1 and CDR2 (germline): MGHRA, YSYEKL. CDR3 length: 17 amino acids. CDR3 sequence reads: CASSQISMGLAENEQFF. CDR3 nucleotide sequence: TGCGCTAGCAGCCAAATAAGCATGGGACTAGCGGAGAATGAGCAGTTCTTC.

A word on this clonotype: At one end the junction does not follow the germline gene, possibly because of a read error. This chain connects TRBV6-2 or TRBV6-3 to TRBJ2-1; tentative D call: TRBD2 (6 bases). The CDR3 has 14 amino acids. Germline V gene data show CDR1 as MNHEY and CDR2 as SVGEGT. CDR3 amino acids: CASSYIGEVNEHFF. The CDR3 nucleotides are TGTGCCAGCAGTTACATAGGGGAGGTGAACGAGCACTTCTTC.

A word on this clonotype: One end of the junction fails to match germline, which may point to a read error. The chain is built from TRBV20-1 and TRBJ2-1; 7 nucleotides line up with TRBD2. The germline gives CDR1 DFQATT, CDR2 SNEGSKA (reference sequence). The CDR3 extends over 12 amino acids. The CDR3 here is CNAAGTNNVQFF. DNA for the CDR3: TGCAATGCTGCCGGGACTAACAATGTGCAGTTCTTC.

With respect to this clonotype: As the CDR3 is not closed by the conserved phenylalanine or tryptophan, this likely results from a read error. The rearrangement links TRBV29-1 to TRBJ1-1; D is unresolved. V lost 4 bases to trimming and J lost 8 bases, with 14 bases between them. Germline V gives CDR1 SQVTM, CDR2 ANQGSEA. The CDR3 runs to 12 residues. CDR3 sequence (DNA): TGCAGCGTTGGGCACCAGGCAGCAGAAGCTTTCTCT. Translated: CSVGHQAAEAFS.

The rearrangement uses TRBV6-1 and TRBJ2-1; maybe TRBD2 (6 bases). This CDR3 has 16 amino acids. Germline assignment: CDR1 MNHNS and CDR2 SASEGT. Trimming pared 7 bases from V and 8 bases from J, leaving 24 bases between. CDR3 sequence reads: CASIAPAEGSPDEQFF. The CDR3 DNA is TGTGCCAGCATCGCCCCGGCGGAGGGCTCCCCGGATGAGCAGTTCTTC.

This chain links TRBV11-2 with TRBJ2-5; TRBD2 matches 9 bases. Germline-derived CDR1 and CDR2 are SGHAT and FQNNGV. The CDR3 totals 16 residues. V was clipped by 5 bases and J by 5 bases; unmatched bases: 12. CDR3 in DNA: TGTGCCAGCAGCCTCATAACCGGGACTAGCCCGGAGACCCAGTACTTC. Translation: CASSLITGTSPETQYF.

This chain connects TRBV5-1 to TRBJ2-3; 9 nucleotides agree with TRBD2. Per germline, CDR1 SGHRS and CDR2 YFSETQ. This CDR3 contains 16 residues. Losses at the gene ends were 0 bases for V and 6 bases for J; bases not matched to a gene: 8. The CDR3 DNA sequence: TGCGCCAGCAGCTTGGCTGCTAGCGGGGCCATGGATACGCAGTATTTT. Protein: CASSLAASGAMDTQYF.

Worth noting for this clonotype: Without the conserved terminal phenylalanine or tryptophan, this CDR3 likely stems from a read error. This chain joins TRBV11-2 and TRBJ1-5, with D uncertain. The germline V gene encodes CDR1 SGHAT and CDR2 FQNNGV. Trimming pared 0 bases from V and 11 bases from J, leaving 11 bases between. CDR3 length equals 13 residues. CDR3 protein: CASSLERSRSQHC. For the CDR3, the DNA is TGTGCCAGCAGCTTAGAAAGGAGTCGGTCCCAGCATTGT.

On this clonotype: A read error is likely, as this CDR3 ends without the conserved phenylalanine or tryptophan. No DNA is shown, since the ends of the CDR3 on it are uncertain; the CDR3 is the one TCRdb lists. The rearrangement links TRBV6-5 to TRBJ1-1. The germline V gene encodes CDR1 MNHEY and CDR2 SVGAGI. Inclusive of both ends, the CDR3 amounts to 12 amino acids. The CDR3 spells CASSHRGTEAYL.

The chain recombines TRBV12-3 or TRBV12-4 with TRBJ2-7, with D hard to call. The length of the CDR3 is 15 residues. Trimming cost V 1 base and J 3 bases, with 13 bases left between them. CDR3 residues: CASSLGPLTDYEQYF. CDR3 nucleotide sequence: TGTGCCAGCAGTTTAGGCCCCCTGACGGACTACGAGCAGTACTTC.

This sequence joins TRBV6-6 and TRBJ1-1; maybe TRBD1 (5 bases). Germline V lookup: CDR1 MNHNY, CDR2 SVGAGI (reference sequence). Trimming removed 2 bases at V and 3 bases at J, with 7 bases between. CDR3 length: 13 residues. The CDR3 bases are TGTGCCAGCAGTTACGTAGGGGACACTGAAGCTTTCTTT. Translating gives CASSYVGDTEAFF.

A word on this clonotype: Sequence at one end of the junction differs from germline and may be a read error. This sequence joins TRBV14 and TRBJ2-2; the D gene is possibly TRBD1 (6 bases). The CDR3 extends over 12 amino acids. CDR1 is SGHDN and CDR2 is FVKESK in the germline V gene. CDR3 in amino acids: CTSSQGIGGLFF. The DNA for the CDR3 is TGTACCAGCAGCCAAGGGATAGGGGGGCTGTTTTTT.

The chain links TRBV6-6 to TRBJ1-2, with D possibly matching TRBD1 (5 bases). Germline loops: CDR1 MNHNY, CDR2 SVGAGI (reference sequence). This CDR3 has 14 residues. The V and J ends lost 9 bases and 0 bases respectively, with 14 bases between them. The CDR3 DNA reads TGTGCCAGTGGATGGGGCTCAGCTAACTATGGCTACACCTTC. This sequence encodes CASGWGSANYGYTF.

This clonotype was seen a single time. The junction departs from germline at one end; a sequencing error may be responsible. The chain recombines TRBV7-8 with TRBJ2-1; D perhaps matches TRBD2 (6 bases). This CDR3 region has 14 residues. The germline gives CDR1 SGHVS, CDR2 FQNEAQ. CDR3 region: CDSSFLAGLNEQSF. CDR3 bases: TGTGACAGCAGCTTTCTGGCGGGGCTCAATGAGCAGTCCTTC.

As regards this clonotype: At one of its ends the junction is not consistent with the germline gene, which may arise from a read error. This chain links TRBV10-3 with TRBJ2-2; 7 nucleotides align to TRBD2. The CDR3 is 16 residues long. CDR1 is ENHRY and CDR2 is SYGVKD in the germline V gene. The CDR3 spells CAISSPNGGNTGELFF. The CDR3 DNA sequence: TGTGCCATCAGTAGTCCTAACGGGGGGAACACCGGGGAGCTGTTTTTC.

A note on this clonotype: One end of the junction is discordant with germline, which a read error may explain. The rearrangement joins TRBV6-5 to TRBJ2-1; 8 bases are shared with TRBD2. There are 16 residues in the CDR3. CDR1 MNHEY and CDR2 SVGAGI come from the germline V gene. CDR3 amino acids: CASRTSGLEARNEQFF. The CDR3 region has the DNA TGTGCCAGCAGGACCTCGGGACTAGAGGCGAGGAATGAGCAATTCTTC.

This clonotype appeared many times. CDR3 in amino acids: CASSNRFQPQHF. The CDR3 region has the DNA TGTGCCAGCAGCAACAGGTTTCAGCCCCAGCATTTT. The chain employs TRBV12-3 or TRBV12-4 and TRBJ1-5; D possibly corresponds to TRBD1 (5 bases). Deletions cut 6 bases from V and 6 bases from J, with 9 bases between. This CDR3 has 12 residues.

As regards this clonotype: The junction differs from germline at one of its ends, possibly a read error. V is TRBV6-1 and J is TRBJ1-5; the D gene is possibly TRBD1 (5 bases). This CDR3 has 18 amino acids. The germline gives CDR1 MNHNS, CDR2 SASEGT. The CDR3 nucleotides read TGTGCCACCGCGACTCAGGGAGCTGCGGGGTATAGCAATGAGCCCCAGCATTTT. Protein sequence: CATATQGAAGYSNEPQHF.

This chain links TRBV29-1 with TRBJ1-1; a weak D match, TRBD1 (5 bases). Trimming removed 3 bases at V and 4 bases at J, with 12 bases between. Germline CDR1 is SQVTM and CDR2 is ANQGSEA. This CDR3 is built from 13 residues. CDR3 residues: CSVDADRGTEAFF. The CDR3 DNA follows: TGCAGCGTTGACGCCGACAGAGGCACTGAAGCTTTCTTT.

By sample share, this clonotype is medium-sized (0.01 to 0.1%). The chain uses TRBV11-2 and TRBJ2-5; TRBD2 aligns across 9 bases. Trimming removed 0 bases from V and 5 bases from J; junction bases left unmatched: 4. Germline lookup yields CDR1 SGHAT and CDR2 FQNNGV. The CDR3 contains 15 residues. CDR3 protein: CASSLDPSGRETQYF. Here the CDR3 DNA reads TGTGCCAGCAGCTTAGATCCCAGCGGGAGGGAGACCCAGTACTTC.

As regards this clonotype: A much larger clonotype is one base distant, so this may be a read error. The chain uses TRBV11-2 and TRBJ2-1; no firm D call. In germline, CDR1 is SGHAT, CDR2 FQNNGV. This CDR3 has 13 residues. DNA for the CDR3: TGTGCCAGCAGCCTAGAGGCTCCCAATGTGCAGTTCTTC. It specifies CASSLEAPNVQFF.

In the case of this clonotype: An end of the junction differs from the germline gene, which may be a read error. The chain carries TRBV10-3 and TRBJ2-3; 8 bases line up with TRBD2. The CDR3 has 17 amino acids. Per germline, CDR1 ENHRY and CDR2 SYGVKD. Here the CDR3 reads CAISELAGPGVTDRQYF. For the CDR3, the DNA is TGTGCCATCAGTGAATTAGCGGGACCGGGTGTCACAGATAGGCAGTATTTT.

Concerning this clonotype itself: In this CDR3 the conserved last residue, phenylalanine or tryptophan, is missing, so a read error is likely. The chain couples TRBV11-2 to TRBJ2-3, with D possibly being TRBD2 (6 bases). The germline gives CDR1 SGHAT, CDR2 FQNNGV. CDR3 size: 16 residues. CDR3 DNA: TGTCCTAGCAGCTTGTGGGGCCAGCTAGCGACAGATACGCAGTATCTT. Its translation: CPSSLWGQLATDTQYL.

Concerning this clonotype: At one boundary the junction diverges from the germline segment, which might be a read error. The V gene is TRBV11-2, the J gene TRBJ2-1; no firm D call. Germline lookup yields CDR1 SGHAT and CDR2 FQNNGV. This CDR3 has 15 residues. CDR3 residues: CTSSATNGYYNEEFF. The CDR3 bases are TGTACCAGCAGCGCAACTAACGGCTACTACAATGAGGAGTTCTTC.

A remark on this clonotype: A much larger clone lies one base from this, so it may be a read error. For the CDR3, the DNA is TGTGCCACCAGTGATCGTTGGACACGCTACAATGAGCAGTTATTC. It specifies CATSDRWTRYNEQLF. This rearrangement joins TRBV24-1 to TRBJ2-1; tentative D call: TRBD1 (5 bases). The CDR3 has 15 residues. Germline V gives CDR1 KGHDR, CDR2 SFDVKD.

Turning to this clonotype: This likely comes from a read error, as the CDR3 has no conserved phenylalanine or tryptophan at its end. V usage is TRBV10-1 and J usage is TRBJ2-7; D possibly corresponds to TRBD1 (5 bases). Per the germline V gene, CDR1 is WNHNN and CDR2 is SYGVQD (reference sequence). This CDR3 spans 14 amino acids. CDR3 loop: CASSENLQAHEQYL. In DNA form, the CDR3 reads TGCGCTAGCAGTGAGAACCTACAGGCCCACGAGCAGTACTTA.

As concerns this clonotype: A much larger clone differs from this one at a single base, so this may be a read error. The chain is built from TRBV20-1 and TRBJ2-1, with 12 bases matching TRBD2. V shed 8 bases, J shed 15 bases, and the junction held 8 bases outside the gene matches. The CDR3 runs to 11 residues. Germline lookup yields CDR1 DFQATT and CDR2 SNEGSKA (reference sequence). As DNA, the CDR3 is TGCAGTACTACTAGCGGGAGGTTTCCGTTCTTC. Protein sequence: CSTTSGRFPFF.

This clonotype occurred once. The rearrangement links TRBV4-1 to TRBJ2-1; 8 nucleotides agree with TRBD1. Unmatched junction bases numbered 15, after V lost 1 base and J lost 16 bases. CDR1 MGHRA and CDR2 YSYEKL come from the germline V gene. The CDR3 is 15 amino acids. The CDR3 sequence: CASSQATSGGDELFF. The CDR3 DNA reads TGCGCCAGCAGCCAAGCGACCTCAGGGGGCGATGAGCTTTTCTTC.

The J gene is TRBJ2-3, the V gene TRBV11-2; no reliable D call. V lost 7 bases, J lost 3 bases, and 23 bases lay in between. The germline V gene encodes CDR1 SGHAT and CDR2 FQNNGV. The CDR3 contains 17 residues. The CDR3 bases are TGTGCCAGCACCCGCACCCGGATTAGCAGGAGTACAGATACGCAGTATTTT. Translating gives CASTRTRISRSTDTQYF.